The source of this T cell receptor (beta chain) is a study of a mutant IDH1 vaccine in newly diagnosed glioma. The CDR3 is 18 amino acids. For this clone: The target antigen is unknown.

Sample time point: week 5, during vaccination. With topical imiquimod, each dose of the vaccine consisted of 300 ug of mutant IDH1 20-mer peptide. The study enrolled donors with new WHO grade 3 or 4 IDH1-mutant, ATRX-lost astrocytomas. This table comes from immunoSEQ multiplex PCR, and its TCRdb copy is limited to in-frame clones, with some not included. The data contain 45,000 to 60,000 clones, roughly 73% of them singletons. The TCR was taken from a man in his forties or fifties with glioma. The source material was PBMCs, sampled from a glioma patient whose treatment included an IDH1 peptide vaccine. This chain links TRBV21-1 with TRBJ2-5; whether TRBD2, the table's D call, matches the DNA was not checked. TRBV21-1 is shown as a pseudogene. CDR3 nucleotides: TGTGCCAGCAGCGAAGGAGCCAGAGGGGGGGGTATTAGGGAGACCCAGTACTTC. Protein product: CASSEGARGGGIRETQYF.